These 32 T cell receptor beta chains came from one sample sequenced in a study of sequential checkpoint blockade in melanoma. Produced via immunoSEQ multiplex PCR; TCRdb's table is partial and in-frame only. This sample has about 12,000 clones, with roughly three fifths found just once. Specified treatment: randomized to nivolumab then ipilimumab (arm A) or the reverse (arm B). This sample comprised CD8+ T cells sorted from blood (inferred from file names), obtained from a patient given nivolumab and ipilimumab in sequence. The receptors were sampled from a human donor with melanoma.

The chain is built from TRBV18 and TRBJ2-7; TRBD2 might be the D (7 bases). Germline loops: CDR1 KGHSH, CDR2 LQKENI. This CDR3 region has 13 residues. With 4 bases removed from V and 2 bases from J, the gap between germline ends came to 9 bases. CDR3 residues: CASSLGGPYEQYF. The CDR3 nucleotides are TGTGCCAGCTCACTCGGGGGGCCCTACGAGCAGTACTTC.

This clone was found a few times. The chain recombines TRBV7-6 with TRBJ2-7; D is perhaps TRBD2 (5 bases). The CDR3 runs to 13 residues. Germline loops: CDR1 SGHVS, CDR2 FNYEAQ. Trimming cost V 0 bases and J 6 bases, with 9 bases left between them. The CDR3 loop reads CASSLAGAVEQYF. In nucleotides, the CDR3 is TGTGCCAGCAGCTTAGCGGGAGCTGTCGAGCAGTACTTC.

This chain links TRBV5-4 with TRBJ1-1; D may be TRBD1 (5 bases). The ends were cut back, 1 base at V and 4 bases at J, with 14 bases in the middle. In germline, CDR1 is SGHNT, CDR2 YYREEE (reference sequence). There are 15 residues in the CDR3. The CDR3 reads CASSLSRAGGTEAFF. DNA for the CDR3: TGTGCCAGCAGCTTGAGCAGGGCGGGAGGCACTGAAGCTTTCTTT.

This chain links TRBV11-2 with TRBJ2-7, with TRBD2 as a possible D gene (6 bases). CDR3 length: 13 amino acids. The germline gives CDR1 SGHAT, CDR2 FQNNGV. Trimming took 1 base from V and 3 from J, leaving 7 bases between them. CDR3 residues: CASSLAGDYEQYF. CDR3 in DNA: TGTGCCAGCAGCTTAGCGGGAGACTACGAGCAGTACTTC.

The chain recombines TRBV10-3 with TRBJ2-7; 8 nucleotides align to TRBD1. CDR1 is ENHRY, CDR2 SYGVKD, per germline. J was trimmed by 3 bases and V by 10 bases; bases with no gene match: 2. The CDR3 totals 11 residues. The chain's CDR3 is CANGQGYEQYF. The CDR3 DNA reads TGTGCCAACGGACAGGGCTACGAGCAGTACTTC.

The J gene is TRBJ1-1, the V gene TRBV6-5; D not certain. CDR1 is MNHEY, CDR2 SVGAGI, per germline. The CDR3 has 13 residues. V shed 5 bases and J shed 0 bases, with 7 bases lying between them. The CDR3 sequence is CASSTVVNTEAFF. The CDR3 DNA reads as TGTGCCAGCAGTACAGTTGTGAACACTGAAGCTTTCTTT.

The chain joins TRBV4-3 to TRBJ2-7; 7 bases map to TRBD2. Losses at the gene ends were 1 base for V and 4 bases for J; bases not matched to a gene: 7. CDR3 length: 15 amino acids. Germline assignment: CDR1 LGHNA and CDR2 YSLEER. CDR3 protein: CASSQGGGGGYEQYF. The CDR3 nucleotides are TGCGCCAGCAGCCAAGGGGGGGGAGGAGGATACGAGCAGTACTTC.

The genes are TRBV5-6 and TRBJ2-4; the match to TRBD1 covers 9 bases. CDR1 is SGHDT and CDR2 is YYEEEE in the germline V gene. The J segment lost 6 bases and the V segment lost 4 bases, leaving 5 bases of the junction unmatched. The length of the CDR3 is 14 residues. CDR3 bases: TGTGCCAGCAGCCCCGGGACAGGGAGAAACATTCAGTACTTC. It encodes CASSPGTGRNIQYF.

V is TRBV28 and J is TRBJ1-5; no firm D call. Per the germline V gene, CDR1 is MDHEN and CDR2 is SYDVKM. Trimming stripped 3 bases from V and 2 bases from J, with 8 bases between. The CDR3 length is 14 residues. CDR3 in amino acids: CASSLRGGNQPQHF. The CDR3 DNA is TGTGCCAGCAGTTTGCGGGGAGGCAATCAGCCCCAGCATTTT. Full variable domain (outside the CDR3, taken from reference TRBV28 and TRBJ1-5): DVKVTQSSRYLVKRTGEKVFLECVQDMDHENMFWYRQDPGLGLRLIYFSYDVKMKEKGDIPEGYSVSREKKERFSLILESASTNQTSMYLCASSLRGGNQPQHFGDGTRLSIL.

The chain has TRBV28 and TRBJ1-6; D possibly corresponds to TRBD1 (5 bases). The germline CDR1 and CDR2 sequences are MDHEN and SYDVKM. Deletions cut 4 bases from V and 4 bases from J, with 8 bases between. The CDR3 covers 14 residues. The CDR3 protein is CASSSQGYNSPLHF. The CDR3 bases are TGTGCCAGCAGTTCGCAGGGATATAATTCACCCCTCCACTTT.

This chain links TRBV7-8 with TRBJ1-1, with a weak D call TRBD1 (5 bases). This CDR3 has 14 amino acids. The germline gives CDR1 SGHVS, CDR2 FQNEAQ. V was trimmed by 7 bases and J by 2 bases, leaving 14 bases between them. This CDR3 is CASNYGGENTEAFF. CDR3 sequence (DNA): TGTGCCAGCAACTACGGGGGGGAAAACACTGAAGCTTTCTTT. Variable domain in full (rest from reference TRBV7-8 and TRBJ1-1): GAGVSQSPRYKVAKRGQDVALRCDPISGHVSLFWYQQALGQGPEFLTYFQNEAQLDKSGLPSDRFFAERPEGSVSTLKIQRTQQEDSAVYLCASNYGGENTEAFFGQGTRLTVV.

This clone was recorded once. The chain is built from TRBV27 and TRBJ2-7, with D possibly TRBD1 on 6 matching bases. The CDR3 sequence is 13 residues long. Trimming removed 4 bases from V and 3 bases from J, with 10 bases in between. Germline V CDR1 and CDR2: MNHEY, SMNVEV (reference sequence). CDR3 in amino acids: CASSYRVDYEQYF. DNA for the CDR3: TGTGCCAGCAGTTACAGGGTGGACTACGAGCAGTACTTC.

The chain couples TRBV4-1 to TRBJ2-6; 8 bases are a match to TRBD2. The ends lost 0 bases at V and 9 bases at J; junction bases unmatched: 7. Germline V gene lookup returns CDR1 MGHRA and CDR2 YSYEKL. The CDR3 is 16 residues long. CDR3 DNA: TGCGCCAGCAGCCAAGATCCCGGGAGGGTCGTCAACGTCCTGACTTTC. Protein product: CASSQDPGRVVNVLTF.

The chain carries TRBV19 and TRBJ2-1; TRBD2 matches 9 bases. CDR1 is LNHDA, CDR2 SQIVND, per germline (reference sequence). The junction had 3 bases not matched to a gene; V was cut back by 2 bases and J by 4 bases. The CDR3 spans 15 residues. The CDR3 protein is CASSISSGDYNEQFF. CDR3 nucleotide sequence: TGTGCCAGTAGTATATCTAGCGGGGATTACAATGAGCAGTTCTTC.

This clone was seen more than once but under ten times. The chain carries TRBV15 and TRBJ2-3; D is possibly TRBD2 (6 bases). The CDR3 length is 15 residues. Germline V lookup: CDR1 LNHNV, CDR2 YYDKDF (reference sequence). V was shortened by 5 bases and J by 5 bases, with 17 bases between the two germline ends. The CDR3 is CATSLQGLEGDTQYF. In DNA form, the CDR3 reads TGTGCCACCAGCCTCCAGGGACTCGAGGGAGATACGCAGTATTTT.

V is TRBV4-2 and J is TRBJ1-2; 9 positions agree with TRBD1. The CDR3 has 15 amino acids. Germline loops: CDR1 LGHNA, CDR2 YNFKEQ. V lost 5 bases to trimming and J lost 2 bases; unmatched junction nucleotides: 6. The CDR3 sequence is CASSIPGTGNYGYTF. CDR3 sequence (DNA): TGTGCCAGCAGCATCCCTGGGACAGGGAACTATGGCTACACCTTC.

This clone was seen once. The rearrangement joins TRBV10-2 to TRBJ2-1; no firm D call. The CDR3 contains 14 residues. CDR1 is WSHSY and CDR2 is SAAADI in the germline V gene. V lost 0 bases, J lost 4 bases, and 7 bases lay in between. The CDR3 DNA follows: TGCGCCAGCAGTGAGTCTAGCTTATACAATGAGCAGTTCTTC. Protein: CASSESSLYNEQFF.

The chain combines TRBV5-6 with TRBJ1-6; D is possibly TRBD1 (6 bases). V lost 4 bases and J 7 bases, leaving 18 bases between the germline ends. Germline V lookup: CDR1 SGHDT, CDR2 YYEEEE. This CDR3 spans 16 amino acids. CDR3 DNA: TGTGCCAGCAGCCTGCCCCGCACAGGGTCGAATTCACCCCTCCACTTT. This codes for CASSLPRTGSNSPLHF. The whole variable domain, remainder taken from reference TRBV5-6 and TRBJ1-6, is DAGVTQSPTHLIKTRGQQVTLRCSPKSGHDTVSWYQQALGQGPQFIFQYYEEEERQRGNFPDRFSGHQFPNYSSELNVNALLLGDSALYLCASSLPRTGSNSPLHFGNGTRLTVT.

With respect to this clone: Additional DNA sequences in this sample encode the identical CDR3. This rearrangement joins TRBV6-5 to TRBJ1-1; D may be TRBD1 (6 bases). Trimming took off 6 bases at V and 7 bases at J, with 18 bases between the two ends. Per germline, CDR1 MNHEY and CDR2 SVGAGI. The CDR3 has 14 amino acids. CDR3 in DNA: TGTGCCAGCAGCTTGCACAGGGCTGTGGTTGAAGCTTTCTTT. Protein: CASSLHRAVVEAFF.

V gene TRBV6-6 combines with J gene TRBJ2-1; 7 nucleotides align to TRBD1. V dropped 6 bases and J dropped 6; count of bases not matched to a gene: 11. CDR3 length equals 15 residues. Looked up from germline, CDR1 is MNHNY and CDR2 is SVGAGI (reference sequence). Here the CDR3 DNA reads TGTGCCAGCAGGCCTCAACAGGGGTCAGGCAATGAGCAGTTCTTC. Translating it yields CASRPQQGSGNEQFF.

The chain employs TRBV15 and TRBJ2-7; a possible D gene is TRBD2 (6 bases). V was shortened by 5 bases and J by 6 bases, with 20 bases between the two germline ends. CDR1 is LNHNV and CDR2 is YYDKDF in the germline V gene (reference sequence). This CDR3 has 15 residues. As DNA, the CDR3 is TGTGCCACCAGCGAAGGGGACTCCCTAGGGATCGAGCAGTACTTC. Its protein is CATSEGDSLGIEQYF.

The chain combines TRBV7-9 with TRBJ2-5; 9 positions agree with TRBD1. The J call may be incorrect, as the DNA end agrees better with TRBJ2-7. CDR1 is SEHNR, CDR2 FQNEAQ, per germline (reference sequence). CDR3 length: 14 amino acids. Written as DNA, the CDR3 is TGTGCCAGCAGCTCGACAGGGGGTATCTACGAGCAGTACTTC. This gives the protein CASSSTGGIYEQYF.

The gene calls are TRBV13 and TRBJ1-2; the match to TRBD1 covers 7 bases. CDR1 is PRHDT, CDR2 FYEKMQ, per germline (reference sequence). The CDR3 has 18 amino acids. With V trimmed by 0 bases and J by 0 bases, 10 bases remained unmatched. CDR3 region: CASSLGPYRDRANYGYTF. In DNA form, the CDR3 reads TGTGCCAGCAGCTTAGGACCTTACCGGGACAGAGCTAACTATGGCTACACCTTC.

V is TRBV6-5 and J is TRBJ1-1; D is ambiguous. Germline values: CDR1 MNHEY, CDR2 SVGAGI. The CDR3 has 14 residues. V lost 6 bases to trimming and J lost 3 bases, with 14 bases between them. DNA for the CDR3: TGTGCCAGCAGCCGTCCCGGGGTTTACACTGAAGCTTTCTTT. Translation: CASSRPGVYTEAFF.

The chain carries TRBV6-1 and TRBJ2-6, with TRBD1 identical over 9 bases. V lost 3 bases, J lost 0 bases, and 6 bases stayed unmatched. The CDR3 sequence is 18 residues long. From germline, CDR1 is MNHNS and CDR2 SASEGT. The CDR3 DNA reads TGTGCCAGCAGTGACCCCGGGACAGGGCCCTCTGGGGCCAACGTCCTGACTTTC. It encodes CASSDPGTGPSGANVLTF.

Of note for this clone: The same CDR3 arises from other DNA sequences in this sample as well. The CDR3 region is CASSLVGLADQETQYF. For the CDR3, the DNA is TGTGCCAGCAGCTTAGTTGGACTAGCGGACCAAGAGACCCAGTACTTC. The chain uses TRBV7-9 and TRBJ2-5, with TRBD2 identical over 10 bases. This CDR3 comprises 16 residues. The V segment lost 1 base and the J segment 0 bases; nucleotides outside the gene matches: 2. The germline CDR1 and CDR2 sequences are SEHNR and FQNEAQ (reference sequence).

The J gene is TRBJ2-7, the V gene TRBV28, with a weak D call TRBD1 (5 bases). The CDR3 covers 14 residues. The germline V gene has CDR1 MDHEN and CDR2 SYDVKM. Trimming took 6 bases from V and 7 from J, leaving 19 bases between them. This CDR3 reads CASSPTDPPPEQYF. For the CDR3, the DNA is TGTGCCAGCAGCCCGACAGATCCTCCCCCGGAGCAGTACTTC.

The V and J genes are TRBV6-1 and TRBJ2-1; 7 nucleotides line up with TRBD1. CDR1 and CDR2 (germline): MNHNS, SASEGT. The CDR3 contains 14 residues. The junction had 14 bases not matched to a gene; V was cut back by 11 bases and J by 7 bases. CDR3 region: CAGAGTVNLNEQFF. CDR3 sequence (DNA): TGTGCCGGGGCCGGGACAGTAAACCTTAATGAGCAGTTCTTC.

The chain joins TRBV19 to TRBJ2-1, with TRBD1 as a possible D gene (5 bases). V was cut by 4 bases and J by 6 bases, with 7 bases left in between. Germline V gene sequence: CDR1 LNHDA, CDR2 SQIVND (reference sequence). The CDR3 is 12 amino acids. DNA of the CDR3: TGTGCCAGTAGTAACAGGATCAATGAGCAGTTCTTC. Translated, it gives CASSNRINEQFF.

The chain carries TRBV11-2 and TRBJ2-7; D is uncertain. The CDR3 covers 13 residues. Trimming left V 4 bases short and J 0 bases short, with 7 bases between. Germline CDR1 and CDR2: SGHAT and FQNNGV. CDR3 sequence reads: CASSSWASYEQYF. The CDR3, as DNA: TGTGCCAGCAGCTCATGGGCCTCCTACGAGCAGTACTTC.

The chain uses TRBV4-3 and TRBJ1-6, with unresolved D. Germline V CDR1 and CDR2: LGHNA, YSLEER. Trimming removed 0 bases from V and 5 bases from J, with 8 bases in between. The CDR3 totals 15 residues. CDR3 DNA: TGCGCCAGCAGCCAAGATCGGGGTAATAATTCACCCCTCCACTTT. This encodes CASSQDRGNNSPLHF.

V gene TRBV6-5 combines with J gene TRBJ2-1, with D tentatively TRBD2 (5 bases). Germline loops: CDR1 MNHEY, CDR2 SVGAGI. V dropped 0 bases and J dropped 8 bases, with 11 bases sitting between them. There are 14 residues in the CDR3. The CDR3 here is CASSYSDGVDEQFF. The CDR3 DNA reads as TGTGCCAGCAGTTACTCGGACGGGGTGGATGAGCAGTTCTTC.